Following are 18 T cell receptor beta chains from one sample sequenced in a study of cytomegalovirus exposure and HLA in healthy donors. Primers: 60 Vbeta forward and 13 Jbeta reverse. Libraries were prepared by immunoSEQ multiplex PCR; TCRdb keeps only in-frame clonotypes and omits some of them. The listing records 100,000 to 150,000 clones. The sequencing sample was made of PBMCs. Every receptor here comes from a woman aged 40 to 50 in good health and CMV-seronegative.

The chain has TRBV27 and TRBJ1-2; D gene uncertain. Germline CDR1 is MNHEY and CDR2 is SMNVEV (reference sequence). This CDR3 comprises 11 residues. Deletions cut 7 bases from V and 5 bases from J, with 8 bases between. Here the CDR3 DNA reads TGTGCCAGCACCTCGGGTTATGGCTACACCTTC. It codes for CASTSGYGYTF.

The genes are TRBV4-3 and TRBJ2-5; D is perhaps TRBD2 (5 bases). Trimming pared 5 bases from V and 6 bases from J, leaving 7 bases between. The V gene's germline CDR1 is LGHNA and CDR2 YSLEER. The CDR3 runs 11 residues. The CDR3 sequence: CASSGSKTQYF. CDR3 DNA: TGCGCCAGCAGCGGGAGTAAGACCCAGTACTTC.

J is TRBJ1-2 and V is TRBV5-6; 7 bases line up with TRBD1. J lost 2 bases, V lost 4 bases, and 11 bases had no gene match. This CDR3 spans 16 amino acids. Germline V lookup: CDR1 SGHDT, CDR2 YYEEEE. The CDR3 nucleotides read TGTGCCAGCAGCCTGTTCGGACAGGAAAGGAACTATGGCTACACCTTC. Its translation: CASSLFGQERNYGYTF.

The chain is built from TRBV7-3 and TRBJ2-5; 9 bases fit TRBD2. Trimming at V came to 1 base and at J to 3 bases, leaving 3 bases not matched to a gene. The V gene's germline CDR1 is SGHTA and CDR2 FQGTGA. This CDR3 spans 15 amino acids. The CDR3: CASSLNSGGKETQYF. The CDR3, as DNA: TGTGCCAGCAGCTTAAACAGCGGGGGGAAAGAGACCCAGTACTTC.

The rearrangement links TRBV27 to TRBJ2-7; the D gene is possibly TRBD2 (6 bases). Trimming stripped 6 bases from V and 2 bases from J, with 17 bases between. CDR1 is MNHEY and CDR2 is SMNVEV in the germline V gene (reference sequence). This CDR3 has 15 residues. The CDR3 region is CASSPGAGFAYEQYF. The CDR3 bases are TGTGCCAGCAGCCCTGGGGCGGGGTTTGCCTACGAGCAGTACTTC.

This chain links TRBV5-1 with TRBJ1-2; 8 bases line up with TRBD1. Germline-derived CDR1 and CDR2 are SGHRS and YFSETQ. The CDR3 runs 16 residues. V shed 3 bases, J shed 3 bases, and the junction held 10 bases outside the gene matches. In nucleotides, the CDR3 is TGCGCCAGCAGCTCCCTTCCGGGACAGGAGGACTATGGCTACACCTTC. This sequence encodes CASSSLPGQEDYGYTF.

The rearrangement uses TRBV11-2 and TRBJ2-1, with a possible D match to TRBD2 (7 bases). This CDR3 is 15 amino acids long. V gave up 3 bases and J gave up 0 bases, with 9 bases separating them. CDR1 and CDR2 (germline): SGHAT, FQNNGV. The CDR3 nucleotides read TGTGCCAGCAGCTTCCGGGGGGCCTCCTACAATGAGCAGTTCTTC. Protein sequence: CASSFRGASYNEQFF.

The rearrangement links TRBV5-1 to TRBJ2-2, with D tentatively TRBD1 (6 bases). The CDR3 contains 15 residues. The germline CDR1 and CDR2 sequences are SGHRS and YFSETQ. With 3 bases removed from V and 4 bases from J, the gap between germline ends came to 13 bases. CDR3 region: CASSSRTDITGELFF. In nucleotides, the CDR3 is TGCGCCAGCAGCTCCCGGACAGATATCACCGGGGAGCTGTTTTTT.

The chain combines TRBV21-1 with TRBJ1-5. TRBV21-1 is labeled a pseudogene. The CDR3 is 16 amino acids. CDR3 sequence: CASSKRGGGYNQPQHF. CDR3 sequence (DNA): TGTGCCAGCAGCAAAAGAGGGGGGGGGTATAATCAGCCCCAGCATTTT.

As DNA, the CDR3 is TGTGCCAGCAGCTTTCAGTCCAGGCCTGACTCTGGAAACACCATATATTTT. This sequence encodes CASSFQSRPDSGNTIYF. The rearrangement links TRBV7-6 to TRBJ1-3; D is ambiguous. CDR1 SGHVS and CDR2 FNYEAQ come from the germline V gene. Deletions cut 3 bases from V and 0 bases from J, with 15 bases between. The CDR3 contains 17 residues.

This rearrangement joins TRBV5-6 to TRBJ1-2; 10 bases are a match to TRBD1. This CDR3 comprises 15 residues. The J segment lost 7 bases and the V segment lost 6 bases, leaving 12 bases of the junction unmatched. Germline V gene data show CDR1 as SGHDT and CDR2 as YYEEEE. DNA of the CDR3: TGTGCCAGCACCTCCGGGGACAGGGGAGCACGTGGCTACACCTTC. This encodes CASTSGDRGARGYTF.

CDR3 region: CASSVTTTGAWLGNTIYF. CDR3 nucleotides: TGTGCCAGCAGCGTAACGACCACAGGGGCCTGGCTTGGAAACACCATATATTTT. This sequence joins TRBV9 and TRBJ1-3, with 7 bases identical to TRBD1. V lost 1 base, J lost 3 bases, and 13 bases stayed unmatched. There are 18 residues in the CDR3. Germline-derived CDR1 and CDR2 are SGDLS and YYNGEE.

The chain combines TRBV7-8 with TRBJ1-2, with 7 nucleotides matching TRBD1. V lost 5 bases and J lost 6; bases outside the gene matches: 9. Germline lookup yields CDR1 SGHVS and CDR2 FQNEAQ. The CDR3 totals 14 residues. The CDR3 sequence is CASSRTGSQDGYTF. The CDR3 nucleotides are TGTGCCAGCAGCCGGACAGGATCTCAGGATGGCTACACCTTC.

This chain links TRBV7-2 with TRBJ1-4; 8 bases fit TRBD1. Germline V lookup: CDR1 SGHTA, CDR2 FQGNSA. Germline trimming cut 4 bases from V and 10 bases from J; bases unmatched to any gene: 23. The CDR3 is 19 residues long. Here the CDR3 DNA reads TGTGCCAGCAGCTCAACGGACCGGGACAGGCGGGTTTCAGGTGGAAAACTGTTTTTT. Translation gives CASSSTDRDRRVSGGKLFF.

This rearrangement joins TRBV5-4 to TRBJ2-1; D is perhaps TRBD2 (5 bases). Germline V lookup: CDR1 SGHNT, CDR2 YYREEE (reference sequence). This CDR3 has 16 residues. Trimming pared 1 base from V and 7 bases from J, leaving 18 bases between. The CDR3 sequence: CASSLSSGLAINEQFF. The CDR3 DNA reads as TGTGCCAGCAGCTTGTCCTCCGGACTGGCCATAAATGAGCAGTTCTTC.

The J gene is TRBJ2-7, the V gene TRBV10-3; 9 positions match TRBD2. V dropped 5 bases and J dropped 0; count of bases not matched to a gene: 11. This CDR3 is 17 amino acids long. Germline V gene sequence: CDR1 ENHRY, CDR2 SYGVKD. The CDR3 DNA is TGTGCCATCAGTAAGACTCAATCTAGCGGGGTCTCCTACGAGCAGTACTTC. Encoded protein: CAISKTQSSGVSYEQYF.

J is TRBJ2-2 and V is TRBV27, with a tentative D call TRBD2 (7 bases). Germline V lookup: CDR1 MNHEY, CDR2 SMNVEV (reference sequence). This CDR3 spans 15 amino acids. The V gene lost 8 bases and the J gene lost 4 bases, with 17 bases spanning the gap. The CDR3 is CASWVGGAGTGELFF. The CDR3 DNA follows: TGTGCCAGCTGGGTGGGGGGGGCTGGCACCGGGGAGCTGTTTTTT.

The chain recombines TRBV4-2 with TRBJ1-3; maybe TRBD1 (5 bases). The germline V and J ends were trimmed by 0 bases and 0 bases, with 15 bases remaining between them. This CDR3 spans 18 amino acids. Germline V gene sequence: CDR1 LGHNA, CDR2 YNFKEQ. The CDR3 sequence is CASSQDAPGGYSGNTIYF. CDR3 bases: TGTGCCAGCAGCCAAGACGCGCCCGGGGGGTACTCTGGAAACACCATATATTTT.